This T cell receptor beta chain was profiled in a study of shared clonotypes between healthy human individuals. Regarding the study as a whole: Non-shared clonotypes were found to have lower generation probabilities than the clonotypes that were shared by all four of the sorted-subset donors. It was expected that sequencing depth would affect clonotype sharing among donors. Approximately 5% was the fraction of naive CD4 clonotypes found shared across four donors. Blood alone was sampled, and tissue repertoires likely differ.

Turning to this clone: The antigen is unknown.

Produced via immunoSEQ multiplex PCR; TCRdb's table is partial and in-frame only. The repertoire holds approximately 2,300,000 clones, with approximately 90% as singletons. The material sequenced was naive CD4+ T cells from PBMCs. As to subset: CD45RA+ positively selected. This TCR derives from a man younger than 35 in good health. Some clones in this sample may be carry-over from other donors' samples.

In DNA form, the CDR3 reads TGCGCCAGCAGCTTACAGGGAGGGGACTACAATGAGCAGTTCTTC. It is translated as CASSLQGGDYNEQFF. The chain links TRBV5-1 to TRBJ2-1, with D perhaps TRBD2 (7 bases). V lost 2 bases to trimming and J lost 3 bases, with 12 bases between them. In germline, CDR1 is SGHRS, CDR2 YFSETQ. This CDR3 contains 15 residues.